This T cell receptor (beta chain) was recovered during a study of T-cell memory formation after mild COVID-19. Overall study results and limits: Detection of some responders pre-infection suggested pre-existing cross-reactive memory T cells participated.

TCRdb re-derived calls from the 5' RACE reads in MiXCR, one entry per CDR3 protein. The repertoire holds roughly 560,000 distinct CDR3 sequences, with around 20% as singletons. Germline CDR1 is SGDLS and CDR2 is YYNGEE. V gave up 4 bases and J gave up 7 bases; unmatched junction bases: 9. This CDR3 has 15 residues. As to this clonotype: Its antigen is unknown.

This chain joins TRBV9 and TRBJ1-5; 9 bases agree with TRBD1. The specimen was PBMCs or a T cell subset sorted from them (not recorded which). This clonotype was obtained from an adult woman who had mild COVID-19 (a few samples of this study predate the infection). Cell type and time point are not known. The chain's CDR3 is CASSTGQGSGQPQHF. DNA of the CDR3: TGTGCCAGCAGCACGGGACAGGGTTCGGGGCAGCCCCAGCATTTT.